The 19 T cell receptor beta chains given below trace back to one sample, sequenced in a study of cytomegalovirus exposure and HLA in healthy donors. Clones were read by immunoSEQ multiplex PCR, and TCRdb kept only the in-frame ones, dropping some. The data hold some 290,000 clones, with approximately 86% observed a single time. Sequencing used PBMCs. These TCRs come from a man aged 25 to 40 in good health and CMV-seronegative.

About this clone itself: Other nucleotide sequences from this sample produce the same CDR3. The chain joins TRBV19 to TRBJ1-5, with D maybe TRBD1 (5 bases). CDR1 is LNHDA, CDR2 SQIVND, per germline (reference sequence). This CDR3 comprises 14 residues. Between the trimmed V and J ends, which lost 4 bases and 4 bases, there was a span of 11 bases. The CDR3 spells CASSTTGGNQPQHF. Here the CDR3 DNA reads TGTGCCAGTAGTACCACAGGAGGGAATCAGCCCCAGCATTTT.

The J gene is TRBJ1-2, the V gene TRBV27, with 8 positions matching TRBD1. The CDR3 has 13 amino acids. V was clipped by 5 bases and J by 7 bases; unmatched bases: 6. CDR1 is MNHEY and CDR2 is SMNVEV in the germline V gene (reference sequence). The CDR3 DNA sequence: TGTGCCAGCAGTCTGGACAGGGCTCTTGGCTACACCTTC. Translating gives CASSLDRALGYTF.

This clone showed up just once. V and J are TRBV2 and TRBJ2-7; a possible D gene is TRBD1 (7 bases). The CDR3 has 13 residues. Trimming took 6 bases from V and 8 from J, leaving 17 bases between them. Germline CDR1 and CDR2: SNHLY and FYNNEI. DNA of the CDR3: TGTGCCAGCAGCGGAGGGACAGTTATAAAGCAGTACTTC. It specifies CASSGGTVIKQYF.

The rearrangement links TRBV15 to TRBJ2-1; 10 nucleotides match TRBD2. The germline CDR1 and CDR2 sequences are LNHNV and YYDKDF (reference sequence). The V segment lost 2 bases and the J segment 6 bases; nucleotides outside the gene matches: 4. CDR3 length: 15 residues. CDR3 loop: CATSRLAGEFNEQFF. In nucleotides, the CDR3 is TGTGCCACCAGCAGACTAGCGGGGGAGTTCAATGAGCAGTTCTTC.

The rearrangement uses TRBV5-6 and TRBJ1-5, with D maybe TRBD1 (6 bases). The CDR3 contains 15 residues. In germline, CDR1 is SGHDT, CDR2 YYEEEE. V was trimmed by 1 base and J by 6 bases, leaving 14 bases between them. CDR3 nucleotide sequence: TGTGCCAGCAGCTTGAGAGGGGGTGGGAGTCAGCCCCAGCATTTT. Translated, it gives CASSLRGGGSQPQHF.

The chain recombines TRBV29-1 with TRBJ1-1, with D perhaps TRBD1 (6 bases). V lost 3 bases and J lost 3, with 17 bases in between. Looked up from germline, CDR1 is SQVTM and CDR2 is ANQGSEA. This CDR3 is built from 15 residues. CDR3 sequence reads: CSVERGLGLYTEAFF. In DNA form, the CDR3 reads TGCAGCGTTGAGAGGGGGTTGGGCCTGTACACTGAAGCTTTCTTT.

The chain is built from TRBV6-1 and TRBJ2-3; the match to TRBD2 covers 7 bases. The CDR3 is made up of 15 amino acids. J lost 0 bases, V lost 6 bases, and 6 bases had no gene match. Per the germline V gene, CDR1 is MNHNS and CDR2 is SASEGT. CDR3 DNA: TGTGCCAGCAGCCGGGACTATTCTAGCACAGATACGCAGTATTTT. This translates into CASSRDYSSTDTQYF.

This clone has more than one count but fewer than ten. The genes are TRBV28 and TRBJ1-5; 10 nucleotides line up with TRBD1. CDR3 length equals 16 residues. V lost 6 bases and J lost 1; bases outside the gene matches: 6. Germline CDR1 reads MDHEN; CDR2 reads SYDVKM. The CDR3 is CASRLRQGASNQPQHF. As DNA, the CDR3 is TGTGCCAGCAGACTCCGACAGGGGGCGAGCAATCAGCCCCAGCATTTT. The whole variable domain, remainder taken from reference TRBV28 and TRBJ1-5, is DVKVTQSSRYLVKRTGEKVFLECVQDMDHENMFWYRQDPGLGLRLIYFSYDVKMKEKGDIPEGYSVSREKKERFSLILESASTNQTSMYLCASRLRQGASNQPQHFGDGTRLSIL.

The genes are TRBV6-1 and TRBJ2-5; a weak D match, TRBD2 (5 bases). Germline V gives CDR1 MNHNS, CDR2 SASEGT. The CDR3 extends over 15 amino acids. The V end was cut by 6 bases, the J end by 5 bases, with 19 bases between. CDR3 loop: CASRPRVAGGETQYF. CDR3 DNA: TGTGCCAGCAGACCCCGCGTTGCCGGCGGGGAGACCCAGTACTTC.

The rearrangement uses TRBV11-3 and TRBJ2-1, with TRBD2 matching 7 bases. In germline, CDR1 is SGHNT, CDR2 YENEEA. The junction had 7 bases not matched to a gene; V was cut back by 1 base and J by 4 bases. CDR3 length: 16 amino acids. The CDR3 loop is CASSLGAAGRYNEQFF. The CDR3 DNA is TGTGCCAGCAGCTTAGGTGCAGCGGGGCGATACAATGAGCAGTTCTTC.

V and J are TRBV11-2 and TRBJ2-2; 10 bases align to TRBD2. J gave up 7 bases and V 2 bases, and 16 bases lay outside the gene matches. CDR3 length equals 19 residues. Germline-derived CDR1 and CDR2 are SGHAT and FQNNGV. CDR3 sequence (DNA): TGTGCCAGCAGCTTAATCTCGCCGGGAGCGGGGGGGCATAGCGGGGAGCTGTTTTTT. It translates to CASSLISPGAGGHSGELFF.

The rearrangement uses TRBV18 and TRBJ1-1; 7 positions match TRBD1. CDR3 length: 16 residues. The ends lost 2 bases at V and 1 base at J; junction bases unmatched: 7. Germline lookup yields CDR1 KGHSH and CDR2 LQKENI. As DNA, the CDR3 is TGTGCCAGCTCACCAGCGTCAGGGGGAGGGAACACTGAAGCTTTCTTT. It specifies CASSPASGGGNTEAFF.

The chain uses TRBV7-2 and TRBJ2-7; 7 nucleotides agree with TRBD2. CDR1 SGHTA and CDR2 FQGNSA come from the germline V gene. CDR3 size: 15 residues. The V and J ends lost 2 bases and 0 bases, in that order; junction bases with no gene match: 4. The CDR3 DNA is TGTGCCAGCAGCTTATGGGGGGGAAACTCCTACGAGCAGTACTTC. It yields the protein CASSLWGGNSYEQYF. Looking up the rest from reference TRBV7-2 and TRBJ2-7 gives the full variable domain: GAGVSQSPSNKVTEKGKDVELRCDPISGHTALYWYRQSLGQGLEFLIYFQGNSAPDKSGLPSDRFSAERTGGSVSTLTIQRTQQEDSAVYLCASSLWGGNSYEQYFGPGTRLTVT.

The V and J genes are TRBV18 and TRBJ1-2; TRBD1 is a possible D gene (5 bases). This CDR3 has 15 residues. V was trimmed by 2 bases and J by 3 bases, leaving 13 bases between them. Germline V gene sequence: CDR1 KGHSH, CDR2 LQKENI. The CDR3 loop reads CASSPTGGSDYGYTF. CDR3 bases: TGTGCCAGCTCACCAACGGGGGGTAGTGACTATGGCTACACCTTC.

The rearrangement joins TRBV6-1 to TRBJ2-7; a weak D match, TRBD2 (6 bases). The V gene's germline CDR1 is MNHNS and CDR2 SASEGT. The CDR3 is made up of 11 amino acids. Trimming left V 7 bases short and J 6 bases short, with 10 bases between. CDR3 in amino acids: CASTFGGEQYF. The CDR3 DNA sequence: TGTGCCAGCACTTTCGGGGGCGAGCAGTACTTC.

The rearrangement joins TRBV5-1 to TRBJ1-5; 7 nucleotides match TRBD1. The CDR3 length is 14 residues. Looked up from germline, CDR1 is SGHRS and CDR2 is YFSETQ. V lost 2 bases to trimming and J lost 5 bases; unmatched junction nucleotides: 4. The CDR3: CASSLGDRDQPQHF. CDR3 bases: TGCGCCAGCAGCTTAGGGGACAGAGATCAGCCCCAGCATTTT.

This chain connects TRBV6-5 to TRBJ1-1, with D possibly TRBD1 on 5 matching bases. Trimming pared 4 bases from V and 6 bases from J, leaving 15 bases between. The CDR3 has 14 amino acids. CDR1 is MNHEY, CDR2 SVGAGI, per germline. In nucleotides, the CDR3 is TGTGCCAGCAGTTTCCTATGGGGGGACGCTGAAGCTTTCTTT. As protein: CASSFLWGDAEAFF.

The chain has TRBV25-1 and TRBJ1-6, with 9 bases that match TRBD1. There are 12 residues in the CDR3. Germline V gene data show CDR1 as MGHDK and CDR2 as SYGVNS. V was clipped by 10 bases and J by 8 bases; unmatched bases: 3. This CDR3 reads CATRTGDSPLHF. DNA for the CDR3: TGTGCCACCCGGACAGGGGATTCACCCCTCCACTTT.

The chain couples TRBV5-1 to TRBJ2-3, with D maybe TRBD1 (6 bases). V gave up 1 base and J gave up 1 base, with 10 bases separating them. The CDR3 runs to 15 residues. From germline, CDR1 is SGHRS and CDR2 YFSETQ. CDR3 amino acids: CASSLQGSGTDTQYF. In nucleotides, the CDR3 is TGCGCCAGCAGCTTGCAGGGGTCCGGCACAGATACGCAGTATTTT. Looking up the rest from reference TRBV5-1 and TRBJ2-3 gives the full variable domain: KAGVTQTPRYLIKTRGQQVTLSCSPISGHRSVSWYQQTPGQGLQFLFEYFSETQRNKGNFPGRFSGRQFSNSRSEMNVSTLELGDSALYLCASSLQGSGTDTQYFGPGTRLTVL.